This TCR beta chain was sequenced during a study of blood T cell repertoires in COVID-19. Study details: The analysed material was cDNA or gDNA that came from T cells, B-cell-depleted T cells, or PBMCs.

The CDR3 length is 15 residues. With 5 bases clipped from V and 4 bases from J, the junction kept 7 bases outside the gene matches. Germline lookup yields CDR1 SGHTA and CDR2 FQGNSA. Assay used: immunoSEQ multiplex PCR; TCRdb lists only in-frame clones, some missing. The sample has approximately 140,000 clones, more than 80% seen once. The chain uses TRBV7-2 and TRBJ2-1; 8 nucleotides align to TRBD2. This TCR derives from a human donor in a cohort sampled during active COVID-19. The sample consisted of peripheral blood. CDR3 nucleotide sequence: TGTGCCAGCAGCCCGAGCGGGGGTAATTACAATGAGCAGTTCTTC. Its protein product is CASSPSGGNYNEQFF.